This T cell receptor beta chain was observed in a study of T cells after yellow fever vaccination. CDR3 size: 14 residues. Trimming pared 6 bases from V and 7 bases from J, leaving 16 bases between. Germline V gene data show CDR1 as SNHLY and CDR2 as FYNNEI. TCRdb re-called the 5' RACE reads with MiXCR, one entry per CDR3 protein. The sample lists 150,000 to 200,000 distinct CDR3 sequences; 6.2% were seen once. This clonotype occurred many times. The sequence came from a man aged 18 to 29 who received the YFV17D yellow fever vaccine. The J gene is TRBJ1-5, the V gene TRBV2; D call uncertain. Material: CD4+ T cells sorted from PBMCs, obtained on the day of the first yellow fever vaccination. The CDR3 protein is CASRGGLERQPQHF. The DNA of the CDR3 is TGTGCCAGCAGGGGAGGGTTAGAGAGGCAGCCCCAGCATTTT.